These 2 T cell receptor beta chains originate from one sample sequenced in a study of human T cells and chemical hapten exposure. Via MiXCR, TCRdb re-called the RACE reads, giving one row per CDR3 protein. The sample holds 75,000 to 95,000 distinct CDR3 sequences, approximately 10% seen once. Time point defined: patch test 2, 6 weeks after DPC sensitization. Indicated treatment: therapeutic diphenylcyclopropenone sensitization with weekly scalp DPC. Specimen: whole blood, collected in connection with sensitization to the hapten diphenylcyclopropenone (DPC). The origin of the receptors is a man in his forties with alopecia areata. Some clones in this sample may be carry-over from other donors' samples.

This clonotype appeared a few times. V gene TRBV12-3 or TRBV12-4 combines with J gene TRBJ2-7; TRBD1 matches 8 bases. There are 14 residues in the CDR3. Trimming cost V 6 bases and J 2 bases; bases outside gene matches: 6. Written as DNA, the CDR3 is TGTGCCAGCAGAGATCCGGGACAGGCCTACGAGCAGTACTTC. This encodes CASRDPGQAYEQYF.

Ten or more counts support this clonotype. The genes are TRBV10-3 and TRBJ1-1; D is unclear. Looked up from germline, CDR1 is ENHRY and CDR2 is SYGVKD. The CDR3 is made up of 17 amino acids. V was shortened by 0 bases and J by 0 bases, with 14 bases between the two germline ends. CDR3 nucleotide sequence: TGTGCCATCAGTGAGTCGACGGGGAACGGACTGAACACTGAAGCTTTCTTT. Translation: CAISESTGNGLNTEAFF.